The next 7 T cell receptor beta chains were all read from a single sample in a study of T-cell memory formation after mild COVID-19. TCRdb reprocessed the 5' RACE reads via MiXCR and lists one record per CDR3 protein. The table has fewer than 650,000 distinct CDR3 sequences, about 20% seen once; the top ten hold roughly 8.3%. Sequenced: PBMCs or a T cell subset sorted from them (not recorded which). These receptor sequences come from an adult woman who had mild COVID-19 (a few samples of this study predate the infection). Cell type and time point are not known.

V is TRBV6-1 and J is TRBJ1-4, with D possibly being TRBD1 (6 bases). The CDR3 loop spans 14 amino acids. Per germline, CDR1 MNHNS and CDR2 SASEGT. V was cut by 4 bases and J by 8 bases, with 14 bases left in between. The CDR3 nucleotides are TGTGCCAGCAGTGGGACAGCGGACCCCGAAAAACTGTTTTTT. It encodes CASSGTADPEKLFF.

This clonotype has just a few counts. The gene calls are TRBV25-1 and TRBJ2-3; D is possibly TRBD1 or TRBD2 (5 bases each). The CDR3 loop spans 16 amino acids. Germline values: CDR1 MGHDK, CDR2 SYGVNS. V lost 1 base to trimming and J lost 0 bases, with 11 bases between them. The CDR3 reads CASSESRGASTDTQYF. The CDR3 nucleotides read TGTGCCAGCAGTGAATCCAGAGGGGCTAGCACAGATACGCAGTATTTT.

The CDR3 DNA follows: TGTGCCAGCAGCCACAGCGGGGGCCTTGGCAAAAACATTCAGTACTTC. Translated: CASSHSGGLGKNIQYF. The chain recombines TRBV5-6 with TRBJ2-4; 8 bases are shared with TRBD2. Germline CDR1 is SGHDT and CDR2 is YYEEEE. The CDR3 is 16 residues long. V shed 4 bases and J 3 bases; nucleotides not matched to a gene: 9.

The V and J genes are TRBV7-9 and TRBJ1-5; D remains ambiguous. Germline V gene lookup returns CDR1 SEHNR and CDR2 FQNEAQ (reference sequence). Deletions cut 4 bases from V and 2 bases from J, with 9 bases between. The CDR3 runs 14 residues. CDR3 nucleotides: TGTGCCAGCAGCTGGGGAACTGGCAATCAGCCCCAGCATTTT. Amino acids: CASSWGTGNQPQHF.

This clonotype came up a few times. This chain joins TRBV29-1 and TRBJ2-7; D might be TRBD1 (5 bases). Trimming took off 2 bases at V and 3 bases at J, with 17 bases between the two ends. The CDR3 has 15 amino acids. Germline CDR1 and CDR2: SQVTM and ANQGSEA. The DNA for the CDR3 is TGCAGCGTTGAACTCGCTCAGGGAAGCGACTACGAGCAGTACTTC. It translates to CSVELAQGSDYEQYF.

This clonotype was seen only a few times. The chain uses TRBV12-3 or TRBV12-4 and TRBJ1-1; TRBD1 matches at 8 bases. The CDR3 is 14 residues long. Trimming took 7 bases from V and 1 from J; bases not matched to a gene: 5. The CDR3 DNA is TGTGCCAGCATCCCCCAGGGGGCGAACACTGAAGCTTTCTTT. Protein sequence: CASIPQGANTEAFF.

The chain carries TRBV3-1 and TRBJ2-7; 10 bases align to TRBD2. Germline V CDR1 and CDR2: LGHDT, YNNKEL (reference sequence). The CDR3 consists of 14 residues. With 2 bases clipped from V and 4 bases from J, the junction kept 2 bases outside the gene matches. Written as DNA, the CDR3 is TGTGCCAGCAGCCAAACTAGCGGGGAGTACGAGCAGTACTTC. This gives the protein CASSQTSGEYEQYF.